The subject of this entry is one T cell receptor (beta chain). This clone was found once. Its antigen is unknown. No clone much larger than this one lies a single base away; base qualities are absent. Donors were healthy HIV-negative adults with no recently reported acute infections or vaccinations. Only Caucasian adults living in Nashville, Tennessee, USA were represented among the donors. CD4+ T cells were enriched by magnetic negative selection, after which naive cells were positively selected on CD45RA and the negative fraction was taken as the memory subset. Blood was obtained by leukapheresis, after which PBMCs were separated by Ficoll-Histopaque density gradient centrifugation and cryopreserved in liquid nitrogen vapor phase. Analytical flow cytometry was used to check the purity and quantity of each magnetically sorted T cell population. Each sorted fraction had its genomic DNA isolated and then quantified by UV absorbance on a Nanodrop 2000c.

This sample was included in a study of shared clonotypes between healthy human individuals (dated by TCRdb to the early 2020s). Context from the whole study: The cohort comprised a couple of women and a few men aged 18 to 49 years. For each donor, CD4 naive and CD4 memory were each run on three plates, CD8 naive on two plates, and CD8 memory on one plate. Blood TCR repertoires of five healthy adults were deeply sequenced to estimate repertoire size and the extent of clonotype sharing between individuals. To increase sequencing depth and limit assay-specific biases, different laboratories used diverse techniques to prepare libraries and sequence TCR repertoires. Each donor's leukapheresis produced roughly between roughly 0.85 and 10 billion PBMCs.

Overall study outcomes, separate from this receptor: Compared with non-shared clonotypes, the clonotypes found in all four sorted-subset donors had higher generation probabilities. Sampling was restricted to blood, and TCR repertoires in tissue are likely to differ from TCR repertoires in blood. Pairwise subsampling led to the expectation that sequencing depth would affect the degree of clonotype sharing among donors. Naive subsets generally had larger estimated clonotype richness than memory subsets. Rarefaction of sorted-subset datasets indicated incomplete sequencing despite the large sequencing depth. Because the study included only a small number of donors, the genetic and exposure-history diversity represented was limited. Sharing across several donors was observed for about 5% of naive CD4, over 3% of naive CD8, 2% to 2.5% of memory CD4, and around 0.4% of memory CD8 clonotypes.

The CDR3, cysteine through phenylalanine, is 15 amino acids long. CDR3 DNA is the only sequence kept; it has 45 bases, read in frame from the first base. CDR1 MNHEY and CDR2 SVGAGI are derived from the germline V gene. Relative to germline, V is 2 bases shorter and J is 5 bases shorter, with 13 bases between their ends. Using the deep immunoSEQ assay, TCR CDR3 regions were amplified from genomic DNA by multiplex PCR. Genomic DNA extracted from each cell subset was distributed evenly over all wells of several immunoSEQ 96-well plates, and each plate served as one replicate. For sorted subsets, each replicate PCR was loaded with 150 to 250 ng genomic DNA, equivalent to about 30,000 T cell genomes. The purified libraries were quantified using a Qubit 3.0 fluorometer, sized with a Bioanalyzer 2100, and then quantified again using the KAPA Library Quantification kit. Every immunoSEQ 96-well plate was sequenced on a separate single-read 150-cycle Illumina NextSeq 550 flow cell. The original pipeline was this. The immunoSEQ output contained only junctional sequences without quality scores, so filtering could not match that applied to full-length reads. Sequences were annotated with PyIR, a Python wrapper for IgBLAST v1.9, using IMGT germline references to assign V/J genes and CDR3. Any read was removed if the V/J assignment was weak (E-value above 1e-6), the CDR3 was missing, or the read contained stop codons, out-of-frame junctions, or ambiguous translated residues. V3J clonotypes were defined as sequences sharing the same inferred V gene, J gene, and CDR3 amino acid sequence. To compute the percentage overlap between repertoires, the number of shared unique clonotypes was divided by the size of the smaller repertoire. Richness of each repertoire was evaluated using RTK rarefaction, the Chao1 estimator, and Recon v2.1 estimates of unobserved clonotypes. Generation probabilities were computed with OLGA for all TCRbeta clonotypes obtained by the gDNA method from a handful of donors. Drawn from immuneACCESS, this table holds only the in-frame rearrangements with V and J called that TCRdb kept. Clones are partly lost; checked studies trace under half to an unresolved V gene and leave the rest unexplained. V, J and clone size are taken as reported in that table, and D and trimming were inferred from the DNA itself. This sample is represented by around 2,000,000 clones; 90% to 95% of them were singletons. Of the sample, 0.1% to 0.15% falls within the top ten clones.

The chain employs TRBV6-5 and TRBJ1-5; TRBD1 is a weak D gene call, 6 bases matching. The receptor was derived from a man aged 18 to 29 in good health. Sample: naive CD4+ T cells sorted from blood. The cell subset or site label for this specimen denotes: CD45RA+ positively selected. The sequence in DNA is TGTGCCAGCAGTTACACAGGGAGGGGTGATCAGCCCCAGCATTTT. The resulting protein is CASSYTGRGDQPQHF.